The following is a T cell receptor beta chain sequence with its context. These data come from a study of blood T cell repertoires in COVID-19. The repertoire was sequenced with immunoSEQ multiplex PCR; TCRdb's copy has only in-frame clones and lacks some. The data show 200,000 to 250,000 clones, 86% seen once. V dropped 1 base and J dropped 7 bases, with 14 bases sitting between them. Germline values: CDR1 MNHEY, CDR2 SMNVEV (reference sequence). The length of the CDR3 is 14 residues. Individuals drawn from under 30 US areas were roughly 18 to 100 years old. The receptor was isolated from a man aged 35-49 years who had recovered from COVID-19. The genes are TRBV27 and TRBJ2-7; maybe TRBD1 (6 bases). Sequencing was carried out using PBMCs or T cells enriched from blood (not recorded which). CDR3: CASSLLGARGEQYF. Here the CDR3 DNA reads TGTGCCAGCAGTTTATTGGGGGCTAGAGGGGAGCAGTACTTC.